This TCR beta chain is from a study of identifying expanded T cells in peripheral blood. Findings and limits, study-wide: Technical replicates showed 0.9 to 1.5 changed clones; approximately two weeks roughly 16; four weeks 19.

Generated by immunoSEQ multiplex PCR, the TCRdb table keeps only in-frame clones and is missing some. The data hold about 85,000 clones, with 88% observed a single time. With respect to this clone: The target antigen is unknown.

Healthy donors had no documented immune events, such as infections, while sampled. The source is a person aged 18-70 years in good health. The specimen was blood.

The CDR3 loop reads CAFSPGEQETQYF. CDR3 DNA: TGTGCCTTCTCCCCCGGAGAACAAGAGACCCAGTACTTC. The chain uses TRBV10-3 and TRBJ2-5; D is ambiguous. Trimming took 11 bases from V and 2 from J, leaving 15 bases between them. The length of the CDR3 is 13 residues. CDR1 and CDR2 from the germline V gene are ENHRY and SYGVKD.